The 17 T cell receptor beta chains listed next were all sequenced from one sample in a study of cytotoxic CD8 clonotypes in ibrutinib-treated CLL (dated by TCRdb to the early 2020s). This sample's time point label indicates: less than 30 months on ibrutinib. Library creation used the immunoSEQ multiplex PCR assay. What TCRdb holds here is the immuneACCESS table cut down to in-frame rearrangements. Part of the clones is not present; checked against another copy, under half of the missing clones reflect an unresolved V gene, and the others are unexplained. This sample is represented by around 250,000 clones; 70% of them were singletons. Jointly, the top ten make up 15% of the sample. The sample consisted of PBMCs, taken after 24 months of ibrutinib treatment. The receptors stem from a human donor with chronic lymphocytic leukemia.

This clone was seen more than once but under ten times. The DNA of the CDR3 is TGCGCCAGCAGAAGCTCGAGCGACCCGATCTACGAGCAGTACTTC. This sequence encodes CASRSSSDPIYEQYF. The chain joins TRBV5-1 to TRBJ2-7; D ambiguous. CDR3 size: 15 residues. Trimming left V 5 bases short and J 3 bases short, with 18 bases between. The V gene's germline CDR1 is SGHRS and CDR2 YFSETQ. The variable domain in full, completed from reference TRBV5-1 and TRBJ2-7, reads KAGVTQTPRYLIKTRGQQVTLSCSPISGHRSVSWYQQTPGQGLQFLFEYFSETQRNKGNFPGRFSGRQFSNSRSEMNVSTLELGDSALYLCASRSSSDPIYEQYFGPGTRLTVT.

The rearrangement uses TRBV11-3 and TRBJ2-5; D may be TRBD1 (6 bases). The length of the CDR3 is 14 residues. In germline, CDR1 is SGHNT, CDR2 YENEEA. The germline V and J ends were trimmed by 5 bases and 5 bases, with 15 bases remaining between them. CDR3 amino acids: CASSATGLGETQYF. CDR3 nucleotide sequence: TGTGCCAGCAGCGCCACAGGGTTGGGGGAGACCCAGTACTTC.

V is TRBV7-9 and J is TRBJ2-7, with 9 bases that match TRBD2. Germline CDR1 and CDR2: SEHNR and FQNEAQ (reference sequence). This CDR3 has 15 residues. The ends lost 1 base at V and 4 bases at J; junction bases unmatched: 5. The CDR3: CASSLGGLAFYEQYF. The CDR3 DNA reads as TGTGCCAGCAGCTTAGGAGGACTAGCGTTTTACGAGCAGTACTTC.

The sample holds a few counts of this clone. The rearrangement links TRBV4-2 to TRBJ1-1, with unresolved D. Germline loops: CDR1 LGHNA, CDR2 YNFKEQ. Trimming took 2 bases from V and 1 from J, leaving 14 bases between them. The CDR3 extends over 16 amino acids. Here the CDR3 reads CASSQQHGEPNTEAFF. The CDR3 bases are TGTGCCAGCAGCCAACAACATGGGGAGCCGAACACTGAAGCTTTCTTT.

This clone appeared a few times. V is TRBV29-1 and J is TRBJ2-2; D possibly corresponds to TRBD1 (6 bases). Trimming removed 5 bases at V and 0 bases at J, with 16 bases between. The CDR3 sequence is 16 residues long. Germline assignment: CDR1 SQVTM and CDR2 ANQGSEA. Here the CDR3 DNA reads TGCAGCGTTCCCACAGGGCTACCTACGAACACCGGGGAGCTGTTTTTT. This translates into CSVPTGLPTNTGELFF.

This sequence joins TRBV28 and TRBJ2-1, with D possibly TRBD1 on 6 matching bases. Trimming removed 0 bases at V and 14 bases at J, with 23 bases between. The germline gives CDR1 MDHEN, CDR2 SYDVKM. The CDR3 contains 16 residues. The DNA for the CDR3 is TGTGCCAGCAGTTTATGGGAAGAATCAATGAAGGGGGTCGAGTTCTTC. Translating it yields CASSLWEESMKGVEFF. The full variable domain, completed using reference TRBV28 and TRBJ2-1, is DVKVTQSSRYLVKRTGEKVFLECVQDMDHENMFWYRQDPGLGLRLIYFSYDVKMKEKGDIPEGYSVSREKKERFSLILESASTNQTSMYLCASSLWEESMKGVEFFGPGTRLTVL.

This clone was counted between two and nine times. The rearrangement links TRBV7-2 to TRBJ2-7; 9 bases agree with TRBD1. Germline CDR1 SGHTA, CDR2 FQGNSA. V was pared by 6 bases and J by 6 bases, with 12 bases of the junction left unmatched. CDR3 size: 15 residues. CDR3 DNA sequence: TGTGCCAGCAGTCTTACAGGGGGCCTTTCCGGCGAGCAGTACTTC. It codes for CASSLTGGLSGEQYF.

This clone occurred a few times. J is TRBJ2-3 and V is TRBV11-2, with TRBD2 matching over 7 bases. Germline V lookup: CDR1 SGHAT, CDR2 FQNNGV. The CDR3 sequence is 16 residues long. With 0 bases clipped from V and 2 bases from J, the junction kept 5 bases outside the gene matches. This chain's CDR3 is CASSLEASGYTDTQYF. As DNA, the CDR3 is TGTGCCAGCAGCTTAGAGGCTAGCGGATACACAGATACGCAGTATTTT.

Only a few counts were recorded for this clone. The CDR3 is CASSLEASGLAETF. As DNA, the CDR3 is TGTGCCAGCAGCTTAGAGGCATCGGGCCTAGCCGAAACCTTC. The V and J genes are TRBV7-6 and TRBJ1-2; no reliable D call. With 1 base removed from V and 14 bases from J, the gap between germline ends came to 20 bases. The CDR3 length is 14 residues. CDR1 and CDR2 (germline): SGHVS, FNYEAQ.

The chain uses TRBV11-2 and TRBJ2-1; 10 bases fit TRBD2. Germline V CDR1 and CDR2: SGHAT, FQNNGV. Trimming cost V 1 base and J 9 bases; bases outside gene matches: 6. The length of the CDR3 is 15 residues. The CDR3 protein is CASSLVLAGVGEQFF. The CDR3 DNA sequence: TGTGCCAGCAGCTTAGTCCTAGCGGGAGTTGGTGAGCAGTTCTTC.

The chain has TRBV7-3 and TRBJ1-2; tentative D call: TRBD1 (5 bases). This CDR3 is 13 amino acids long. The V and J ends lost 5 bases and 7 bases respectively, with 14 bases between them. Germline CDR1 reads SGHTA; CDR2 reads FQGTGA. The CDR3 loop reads CASSQDTFGGYTF. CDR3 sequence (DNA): TGTGCCAGCAGCCAGGACACGTTTGGTGGCTACACCTTC. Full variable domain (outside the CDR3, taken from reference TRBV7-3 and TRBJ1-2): GAGVSQTPSNKVTEKGKYVELRCDPISGHTALYWYRQSLGQGPEFLIYFQGTGAADDSGLPNDRFFAVRPEGSVSTLKIQRTERGDSAVYLCASSQDTFGGYTFGSGTRLTVV.

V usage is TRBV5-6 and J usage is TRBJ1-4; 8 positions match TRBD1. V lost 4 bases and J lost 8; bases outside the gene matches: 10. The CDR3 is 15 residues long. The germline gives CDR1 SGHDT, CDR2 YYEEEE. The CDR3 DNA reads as TGTGCCAGCAGCCGCGCCCAGGGGGCGGGAGAAAAACTGTTTTTT. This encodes CASSRAQGAGEKLFF. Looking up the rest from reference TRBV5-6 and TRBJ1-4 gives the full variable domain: DAGVTQSPTHLIKTRGQQVTLRCSPKSGHDTVSWYQQALGQGPQFIFQYYEEEERQRGNFPDRFSGHQFPNYSSELNVNALLLGDSALYLCASSRAQGAGEKLFFGSGTQLSVL.

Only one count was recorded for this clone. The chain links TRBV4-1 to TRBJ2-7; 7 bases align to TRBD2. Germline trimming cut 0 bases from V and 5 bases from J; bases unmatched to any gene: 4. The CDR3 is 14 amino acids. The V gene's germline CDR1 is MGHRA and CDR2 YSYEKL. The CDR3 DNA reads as TGCGCCAGCAGCCAAGATCCAGGGAGGGACGAGCAGTACTTC. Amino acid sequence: CASSQDPGRDEQYF.

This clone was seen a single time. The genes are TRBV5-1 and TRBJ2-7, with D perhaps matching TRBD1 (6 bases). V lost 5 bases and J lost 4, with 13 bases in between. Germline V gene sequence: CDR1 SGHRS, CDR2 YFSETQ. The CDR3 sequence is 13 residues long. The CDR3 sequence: CASRPSQGYEQYF. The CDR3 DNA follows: TGCGCCAGCAGGCCGTCACAGGGTTACGAGCAGTACTTC.

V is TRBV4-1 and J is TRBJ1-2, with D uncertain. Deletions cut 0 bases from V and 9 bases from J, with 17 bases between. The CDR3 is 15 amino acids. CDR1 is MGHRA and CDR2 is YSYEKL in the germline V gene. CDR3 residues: CASSQDNNGRRSYTF. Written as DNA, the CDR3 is TGCGCCAGCAGCCAAGATAATAATGGGCGCCGGAGCTACACCTTC.

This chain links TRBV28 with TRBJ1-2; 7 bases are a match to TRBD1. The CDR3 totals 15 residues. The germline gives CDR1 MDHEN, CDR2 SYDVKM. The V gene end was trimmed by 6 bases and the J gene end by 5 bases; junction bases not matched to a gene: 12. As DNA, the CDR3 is TGTGCCAGCAGCCAGCACGGGACAGAGGAGTATGGCTACACCTTC. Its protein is CASSQHGTEEYGYTF.

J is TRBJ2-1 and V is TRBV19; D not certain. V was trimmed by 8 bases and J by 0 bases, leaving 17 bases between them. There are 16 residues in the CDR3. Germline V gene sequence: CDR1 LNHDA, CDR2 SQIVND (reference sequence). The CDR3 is CASHQSGVISYNEQFF. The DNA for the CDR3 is TGTGCCAGTCACCAAAGTGGGGTTATCTCCTACAATGAGCAGTTCTTC.